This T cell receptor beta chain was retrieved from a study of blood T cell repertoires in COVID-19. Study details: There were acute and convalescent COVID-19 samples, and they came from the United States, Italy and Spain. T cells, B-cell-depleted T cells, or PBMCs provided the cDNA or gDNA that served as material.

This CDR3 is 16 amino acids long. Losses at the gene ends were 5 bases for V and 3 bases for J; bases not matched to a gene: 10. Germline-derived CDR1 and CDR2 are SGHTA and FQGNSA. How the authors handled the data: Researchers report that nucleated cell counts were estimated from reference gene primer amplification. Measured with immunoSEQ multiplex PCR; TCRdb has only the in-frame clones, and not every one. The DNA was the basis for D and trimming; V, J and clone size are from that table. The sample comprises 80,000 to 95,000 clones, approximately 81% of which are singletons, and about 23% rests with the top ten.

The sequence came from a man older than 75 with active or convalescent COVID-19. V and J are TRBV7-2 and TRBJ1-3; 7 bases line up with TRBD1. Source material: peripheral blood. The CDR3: CASSPPKGARGNTIYF. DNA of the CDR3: TGTGCCAGCAGCCCACCTAAGGGGGCGCGTGGAAACACCATATATTTT.